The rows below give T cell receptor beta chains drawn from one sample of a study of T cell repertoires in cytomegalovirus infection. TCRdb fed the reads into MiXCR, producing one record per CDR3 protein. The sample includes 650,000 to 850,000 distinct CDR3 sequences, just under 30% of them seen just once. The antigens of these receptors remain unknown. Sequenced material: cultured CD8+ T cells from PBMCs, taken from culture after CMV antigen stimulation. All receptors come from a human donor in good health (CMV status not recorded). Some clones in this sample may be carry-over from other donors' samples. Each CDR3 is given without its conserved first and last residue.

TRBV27 ASRTGGAQETQY
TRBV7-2 ASSLAWGGNEQF
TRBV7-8 ASSLYAGDSNQPQH
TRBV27 ASSSTESSYEQY
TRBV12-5 ASGLVGGEQF
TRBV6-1 ASSSRTSGANVLT
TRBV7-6 ASSLQGPRAQH
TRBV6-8 ASSSTGGAGEKLF
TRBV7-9 ATSSFRGNTEAF
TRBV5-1 ASSFSKATEAF
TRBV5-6 ASSSGRVSTGELF
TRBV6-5 ASSYSSIPTSSSSYNEQF
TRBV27 ASTYRGRSGELF
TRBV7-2 ASSLAPGTGDDQPQH
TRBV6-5 ASSYAGSGNTIY
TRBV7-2 ASSSLRWKRYGYT
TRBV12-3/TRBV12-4 ASSWNKGGETQY
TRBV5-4 AETDGSGELF
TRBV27 ASSTGLGQGMGNTIY
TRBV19 ASKGQGRKWGEQF
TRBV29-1 SVVTHSPNEQF
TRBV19 ATTNSYGYT
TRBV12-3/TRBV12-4 ASSLGRAMDGYT
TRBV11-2 ASSPRGWRRETQY
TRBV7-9 ASPGQGDGVEEKLF
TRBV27 ASSLLTDGSPLH